The 15 T cell receptor beta chains given below trace back to one sample, sequenced in a study of blood T cell repertoires in COVID-19. Here immunoSEQ multiplex PCR was the method, and the copy in TCRdb shows in-frame clones only, minus some. The table lists over 200,000 clones, 70% to 90% of them singletons. The sequenced sample was peripheral blood. The receptors here all came from a woman younger than 35 who had recovered from COVID-19.

V usage is TRBV10-3 and J usage is TRBJ1-2; D might be TRBD1 (6 bases). The CDR3 spans 21 residues. Germline CDR1 ENHRY, CDR2 SYGVKD. V lost 3 bases to trimming and J lost 0 bases, with 29 bases between them. CDR3 in DNA: TGTGCCATCAGTGACCCAGTGGGGGGGACAAACGTCGACCGAGCTAACTATGGCTACACCTTC. Translated: CAISDPVGGTNVDRANYGYTF.

The chain has TRBV25-1 and TRBJ1-1; D not resolved. The CDR3 totals 14 residues. V lost 8 bases, J lost 0 bases, and 13 bases lay in between. CDR1 MGHDK and CDR2 SYGVNS come from the germline V gene. The CDR3 reads CASSSGGMNTEAFF. The CDR3 coding sequence is TGTGCCAGCTCCTCGGGAGGAATGAACACTGAAGCTTTCTTT.

This chain uses TRBV7-9 with TRBJ2-2; TRBD1 aligns across 11 bases. CDR3 length equals 16 residues. The junction had 5 bases not matched to a gene; V was cut back by 3 bases and J by 5 bases. CDR1 SEHNR and CDR2 FQNEAQ come from the germline V gene (reference sequence). This CDR3 reads CASSLWTGGRTGELFF. The CDR3 nucleotides read TGTGCCAGCAGCTTGTGGACAGGGGGCCGGACCGGGGAGCTGTTTTTT.

The chain joins TRBV19 to TRBJ1-2; possible D gene TRBD1, 5 bases. The V gene lost 5 bases and the J gene lost 3 bases, with 19 bases spanning the gap. CDR3 length: 16 amino acids. The germline CDR1 and CDR2 sequences are LNHDA and SQIVND (reference sequence). In DNA, the CDR3 is TGTGCCAGTAGTCCCCGGGACTCCGGAACCTACTATGGCTACACCTTC. Translated, it gives CASSPRDSGTYYGYTF.

V is TRBV3-1 (or the pseudogene TRBV3-2) and J is TRBJ2-1; 12 bases match TRBD2. J was trimmed by 0 bases and V by 4 bases; bases with no gene match: 4. The CDR3 runs 17 residues. Germline CDR1 is LGHDT and CDR2 is YNNKEL (reference sequence). CDR3 sequence (DNA): TGTGCCAGCAGCCGATTGACTAGCGGGAGCTCCTACAATGAGCAGTTCTTC. This sequence encodes CASSRLTSGSSYNEQFF.

The chain recombines TRBV9 with TRBJ2-5; 8 bases are a match to TRBD2. This CDR3 has 13 amino acids. CDR1 SGDLS and CDR2 YYNGEE come from the germline V gene. The junction had 4 bases not matched to a gene; V was cut back by 3 bases and J by 6 bases. This CDR3 is CASSGSGMKTQYF. DNA for the CDR3: TGTGCCAGCAGCGGTAGCGGGATGAAGACCCAGTACTTC.

This chain connects TRBV18 to TRBJ2-3; D perhaps matches TRBD1 (5 bases). CDR3 length equals 13 residues. Trimming cost V 5 bases and J 4 bases, with 10 bases left between them. CDR1 and CDR2 (germline): KGHSH, LQKENI. CDR3 nucleotides: TGTGCCAGCTCATCTAAAGGGGCAGATACGCAGTATTTT. Translating it yields CASSSKGADTQYF.

The gene calls are TRBV4-3 and TRBJ1-2; 9 bases fit TRBD1. V shed 0 bases and J 1 base; nucleotides not matched to a gene: 3. The CDR3 is 16 amino acids. Germline CDR1 and CDR2: LGHNA and YSLEER. The CDR3 region is CASSQEGGQGNYGYTF. The DNA for the CDR3 is TGCGCCAGCAGCCAAGAAGGGGGACAGGGTAACTATGGCTACACCTTC.

This chain links TRBV7-2 with TRBJ2-7; tentatively, D is TRBD2 (5 bases). CDR1 is SGHTA and CDR2 is FQGNSA in the germline V gene. Trimming cost V 5 bases and J 3 bases, with 11 bases left between them. The CDR3 extends over 13 amino acids. The CDR3 region has the DNA TGTGCCAGCAGCCCACGAGGGCGCTACGAGCAGTACTTC. Its translation is CASSPRGRYEQYF.

The V gene is TRBV7-3, the J gene TRBJ1-2, with 7 bases matching TRBD1. V lost 5 bases and J lost 7; bases outside the gene matches: 7. Looked up from germline, CDR1 is SGHTA and CDR2 is FQGTGA. The CDR3 consists of 13 residues. In DNA form, the CDR3 reads TGTGCCAGCAGCCCCCCGGGACAGCTTGGCTACACCTTC. It codes for CASSPPGQLGYTF.

The chain links TRBV18 to TRBJ1-2, with TRBD1 as a possible D gene (6 bases). The V end lost 2 bases, the J end lost 3 bases, and 10 bases lay between the germline ends. CDR3 length: 14 residues. In germline, CDR1 is KGHSH, CDR2 LQKENI. CDR3 in amino acids: CASSPATGDYGYTF. The DNA for the CDR3 is TGTGCCAGCTCACCAGCGACAGGAGACTATGGCTACACCTTC.

The chain recombines TRBV4-3 with TRBJ2-2, with TRBD1 matching 7 bases. This CDR3 has 14 residues. V was clipped by 9 bases and J by 2 bases; unmatched bases: 6. The V gene's germline CDR1 is LGHNA and CDR2 YSLEER. The CDR3 spells CASTWDSNTGELFF. Here the CDR3 DNA reads TGCGCCAGTACCTGGGACAGTAACACCGGGGAGCTGTTTTTT.

This sequence joins TRBV28 and TRBJ1-2; D gene uncertain. CDR3 length: 12 amino acids. Germline CDR1 is MDHEN and CDR2 is SYDVKM. Deletions cut 5 bases from V and 3 bases from J, with 7 bases between. In DNA form, the CDR3 reads TGTGCCAGCAGTGTACAAGACTATGGCTACACCTTC. The encoded protein is CASSVQDYGYTF.

This sequence joins TRBV30 and TRBJ1-1; unclear D gene. The CDR3 has 14 residues. Germline CDR1 GTSNPN, CDR2 SVGIG (reference sequence). V was clipped by 2 bases and J by 0 bases, with 10 bases between them. The CDR3 spells CAWSFGSLNTEAFF. CDR3 sequence (DNA): TGTGCCTGGAGTTTTGGCAGTCTGAACACTGAAGCTTTCTTT.

This chain links TRBV30 with TRBJ1-5; D uncertain. CDR1 and CDR2 from the germline V gene are GTSNPN and SVGIG (reference sequence). The V and J ends lost 4 bases and 3 bases respectively, with 10 bases between them. The CDR3 is 13 amino acids. The CDR3: CAWTRGLNQPQHF. The CDR3 bases are TGTGCCTGGACGCGGGGTCTCAATCAGCCCCAGCATTTT. Together with reference TRBV30 and TRBJ1-5, the CDR3 gives the full variable domain: SQTIHQWPATLVQPVGSPLSLECTVEGTSNPNLYWYRQAAGRGLQLLFYSVGIGQISSEVPQNLSASRPQDRQFILSSKKLLLSDSGFYLCAWTRGLNQPQHFGDGTRLSIL.